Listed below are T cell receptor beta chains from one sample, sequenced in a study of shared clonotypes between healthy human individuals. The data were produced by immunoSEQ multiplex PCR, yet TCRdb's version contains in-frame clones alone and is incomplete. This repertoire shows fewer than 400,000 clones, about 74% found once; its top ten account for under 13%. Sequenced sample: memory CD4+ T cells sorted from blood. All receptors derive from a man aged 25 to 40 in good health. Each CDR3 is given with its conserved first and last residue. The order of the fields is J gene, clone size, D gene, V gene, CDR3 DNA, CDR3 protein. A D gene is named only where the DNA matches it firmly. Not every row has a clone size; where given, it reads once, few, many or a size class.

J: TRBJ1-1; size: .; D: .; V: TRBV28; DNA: TGTGCCAGCAGTTTATATCAGGGACCCGCCGGTGAAGCTTTCTTT; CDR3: CASSLYQGPAGEAFF
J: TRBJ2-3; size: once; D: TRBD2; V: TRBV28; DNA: TGTGCCAGCAGTTTTGCGGGGGGGACAGATACGCAGTATTTT; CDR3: CASSFAGGTDTQYF
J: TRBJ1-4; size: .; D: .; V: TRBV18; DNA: TGTGCCAGCTCGACCGATCCAATTGAAAAACTGTTTTTT; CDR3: CASSTDPIEKLFF
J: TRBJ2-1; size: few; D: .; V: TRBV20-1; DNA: TGCAGTGCTAGAGAATGGGAGCAGTTCTTC; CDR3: CSAREWEQFF
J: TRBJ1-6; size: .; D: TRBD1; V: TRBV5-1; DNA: TGCGCCAGCAGCCTGAGACCCCAGACAGGGGATGATTCACCCCTCCACTTT; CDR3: CASSLRPQTGDDSPLHF
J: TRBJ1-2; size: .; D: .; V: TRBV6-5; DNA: TGTGCCAGCAGCTCGGGACCAGGGGTCTATGGCTACACCTTC; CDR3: CASSSGPGVYGYTF
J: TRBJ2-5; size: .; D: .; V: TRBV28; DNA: TGTGCCAGCACGGGATTGGAGACCCAGTACTTC; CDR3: CASTGLETQYF
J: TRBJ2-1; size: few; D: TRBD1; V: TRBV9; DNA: TGTGCCAGCAGCAGATCCGGGACAGGGGATTACAATGAGCAGTTCTTC; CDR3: CASSRSGTGDYNEQFF
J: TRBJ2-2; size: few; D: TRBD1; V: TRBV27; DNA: TGTGCCAGCAGTCCACAAATTCGACAGGGGGCCGGCACCGGGGAGCTGTTTTTT; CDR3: CASSPQIRQGAGTGELFF
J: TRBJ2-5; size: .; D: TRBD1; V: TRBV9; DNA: TGTGCCAGCAGCGCCGATCCAGGGGGAGAGACCCAGTACTTC; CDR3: CASSADPGGETQYF
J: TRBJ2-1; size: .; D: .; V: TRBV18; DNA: TGTGCCAGCTCACCAAACCAAAACAATGAGCAGTTCTTC; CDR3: CASSPNQNNEQFF
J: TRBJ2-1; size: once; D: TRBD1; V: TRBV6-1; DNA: TGTGCCAGCAGTGAAGGACAGGGGGTCTCCTACAATGAGCAGTTCTTC; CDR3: CASSEGQGVSYNEQFF
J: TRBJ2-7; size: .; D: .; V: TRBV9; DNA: TGTGCCAGCAGCGTAGTCGGAGGGACCGGCGAGCAGTACTTC; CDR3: CASSVVGGTGEQYF
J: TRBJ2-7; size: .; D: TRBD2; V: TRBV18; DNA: TGTGCCAGCTCGGTCCTACCCGGAGGACTAGAATCCTACGAGCAGTACTTC; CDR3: CASSVLPGGLESYEQYF
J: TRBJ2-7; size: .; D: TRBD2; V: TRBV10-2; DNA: TGCGCCAGCAGTGACGGTCTAGCGGAATACGAGCAGTACTTC; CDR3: CASSDGLAEYEQYF
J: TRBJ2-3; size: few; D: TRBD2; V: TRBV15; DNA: TGTGCCACCATGTCCGGTCTAGCGGGAGGGCCCGGGTCAGATACGCAGTATTTT; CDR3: CATMSGLAGGPGSDTQYF
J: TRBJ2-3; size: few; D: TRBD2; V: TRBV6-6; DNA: TGTGCCAGCGGCGGGAGGGTGATAGATACGCAGTATTTT; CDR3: CASGGRVIDTQYF
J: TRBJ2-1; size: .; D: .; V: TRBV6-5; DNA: TGTGCCAGCAACTGGTTCGGTGAGCAGTTCTTC; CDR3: CASNWFGEQFF
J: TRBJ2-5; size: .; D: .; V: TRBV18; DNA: TGTGCCAGCTCAGAGGGGGCGCGGGGACAAGAGACCCAGTACTTC; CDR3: CASSEGARGQETQYF
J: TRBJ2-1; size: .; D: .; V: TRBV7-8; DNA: TGTGCCAGCAGCTTCGTCAATGAGCAGTTCTTC; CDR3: CASSFVNEQFF
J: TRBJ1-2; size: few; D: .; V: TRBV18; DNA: TGTGCCAGCTCTCCGACGGACGATAAGGATGGCTACACCTTC; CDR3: CASSPTDDKDGYTF
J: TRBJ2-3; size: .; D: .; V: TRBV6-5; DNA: TGTGCCAGCAGGGCGATGGCTAGCACAGATACGCAGTATTTT; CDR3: CASRAMASTDTQYF
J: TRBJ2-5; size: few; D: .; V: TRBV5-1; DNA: TGCGCCAGCAACACCCTCAGGGGCGATCAAGAGACCCAGTACTTC; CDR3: CASNTLRGDQETQYF
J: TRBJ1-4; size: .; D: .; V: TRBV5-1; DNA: TGCGCCAGCAGCTTTGGACAGAGGAATGAAAAACTGTTTTTT; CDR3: CASSFGQRNEKLFF
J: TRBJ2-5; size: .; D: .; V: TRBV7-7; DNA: TGTGCCAGCGCGATCGGGGACCAAGAGACCCAGTACTTC; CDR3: CASAIGDQETQYF
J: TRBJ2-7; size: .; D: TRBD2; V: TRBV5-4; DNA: TGTGCCAGCAGCTTGGCCTCTAGCGGGAGTCTCTACGAGCAGTACTTC; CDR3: CASSLASSGSLYEQYF
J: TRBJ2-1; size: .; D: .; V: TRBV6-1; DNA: TGTGCCAGCAGTGAATTCGGTCAGGCCAATGAGCAGTTCTTC; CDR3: CASSEFGQANEQFF
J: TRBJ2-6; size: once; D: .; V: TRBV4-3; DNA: TGCGCCAGCAGCTCCGGGGAGAGCTCTGGGGCCAACGTCCTGACTTTC; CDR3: CASSSGESSGANVLTF
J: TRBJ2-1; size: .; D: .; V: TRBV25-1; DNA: TGTGCCAGCAGTGGACGGGAGCTTTACAATGAGCAGTTCTTC; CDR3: CASSGRELYNEQFF
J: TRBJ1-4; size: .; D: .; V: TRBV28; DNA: TGTGCCAGCAGTTTATGGAGGAATGAAAAACTGTTTTTT; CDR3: CASSLWRNEKLFF
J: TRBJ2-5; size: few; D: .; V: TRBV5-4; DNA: TGTGCCAGCAGCCCGGGCGGGGTCCAAGAGACCCAGTACTTC; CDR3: CASSPGGVQETQYF
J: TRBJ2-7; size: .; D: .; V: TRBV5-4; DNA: TGTGCCAGCAGCTCGGTGGGAGTCTACGAGCAGTACTTC; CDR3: CASSSVGVYEQYF
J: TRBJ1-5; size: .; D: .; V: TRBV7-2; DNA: TGTGCCAGCAGCTTAGGGGACCATAGCAATCAGCCCCAGCATTTT; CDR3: CASSLGDHSNQPQHF
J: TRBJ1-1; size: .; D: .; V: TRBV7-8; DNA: TGTGCCAGCAGCCGCGTAGTGAACACTGAAGCTTTCTTT; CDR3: CASSRVVNTEAFF
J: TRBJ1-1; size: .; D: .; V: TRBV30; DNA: TGTGCCTGGATTTATACAGCGGGAGCTTTCTTT; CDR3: CAWIYTAGAFF
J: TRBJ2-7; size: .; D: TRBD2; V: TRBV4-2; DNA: TGTGCCAGCAGCCAGGGAGGGTTGTCCTACGAGCAGTACTTC; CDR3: CASSQGGLSYEQYF
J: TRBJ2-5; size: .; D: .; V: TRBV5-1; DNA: TGCGCCAGCAGCTATGGGACAAGCTACCAAGAGACCCAGTACTTC; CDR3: CASSYGTSYQETQYF
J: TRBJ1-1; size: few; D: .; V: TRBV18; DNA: TGTGCCAGCTCACCAACCCGAGAGGCTGAAGCTTTCTTT; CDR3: CASSPTREAEAFF
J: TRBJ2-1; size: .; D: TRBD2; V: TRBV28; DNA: TGTGCCAGCAGTTTATCCACGGGACTAGCGGGAGGCAATGAGCAGTTCTTC; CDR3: CASSLSTGLAGGNEQFF
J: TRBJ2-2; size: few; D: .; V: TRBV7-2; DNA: TGTGCCAGCAGTCTCCTTCTTAGGACCGGGGAGCTGTTTTTT; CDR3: CASSLLLRTGELFF
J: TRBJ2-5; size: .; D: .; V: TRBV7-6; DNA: TGTGCCAGCAGCTTAGCGCCGAGATCAGGGGGGGAGACCCAGTACTTC; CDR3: CASSLAPRSGGETQYF
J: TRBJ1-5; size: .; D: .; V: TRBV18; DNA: TGTGCCAGCTCACCCCCCGGGGGGGCCAATCAGCCCCAGCATTTT; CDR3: CASSPPGGANQPQHF
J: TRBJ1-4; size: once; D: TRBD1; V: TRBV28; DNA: TGTGCCAGCAGTTCTCCGGGACAGGGGGGTAGGACTAATGAAAAACTGTTTTTT; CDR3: CASSSPGQGGRTNEKLFF
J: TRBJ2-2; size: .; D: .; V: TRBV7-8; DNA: TGTGCCAGCAGCTTAGCGAGCCTCGTACAATCCGGGGAGCTGTTTTTT; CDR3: CASSLASLVQSGELFF
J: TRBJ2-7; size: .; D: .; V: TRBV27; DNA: TGTGCCAGCAAAAGCGGATACGAGCAGTACTTC; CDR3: CASKSGYEQYF
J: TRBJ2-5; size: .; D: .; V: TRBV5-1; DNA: TGCGCCAGCAGTGGGGGGCCAGAGACCCAGTACTTC; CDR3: CASSGGPETQYF
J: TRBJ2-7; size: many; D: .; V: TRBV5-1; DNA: TGCGCCAGCAGCTTCACTAGGATGGGACGAATCTTGGGTGAGCAGTACTTC; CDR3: CASSFTRMGRILGEQYF
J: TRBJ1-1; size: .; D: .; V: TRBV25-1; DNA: TGTGCCAGCAGGGAAAACACTGAAGCTTTCTTT; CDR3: CASRENTEAFF
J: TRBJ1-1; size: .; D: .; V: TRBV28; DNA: TGTGCCAGCAGTTTTATGGGAACTGAAGCTTTCTTT; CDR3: CASSFMGTEAFF
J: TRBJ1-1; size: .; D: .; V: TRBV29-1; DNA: TGCAGCGTTGGCAAGGCGGTGAACACTGAAGCTTTCTTT; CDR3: CSVGKAVNTEAFF
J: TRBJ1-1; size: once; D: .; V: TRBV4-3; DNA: TGCGCCAGCAGCCAAGGAGGAAATTTGAACACTGAAGCTTTCTTT; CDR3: CASSQGGNLNTEAFF
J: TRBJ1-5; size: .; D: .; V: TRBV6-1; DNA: TGTGCCAGCAACGGAAACAGGGATGCTCAGCCCCAGCATTTT; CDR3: CASNGNRDAQPQHF
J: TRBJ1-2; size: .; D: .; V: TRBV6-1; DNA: TGTGCCAGCAGTGACCCCAGCATTGGCTATGGCTACACCTTC; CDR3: CASSDPSIGYGYTF